This T cell receptor (beta chain) originates from a study of T-cell memory formation after mild COVID-19. V shed 5 bases and J 3 bases; nucleotides not matched to a gene: 6. The CDR3 consists of 14 residues. The germline CDR1 and CDR2 sequences are DFQATT and SNEGSKA (reference sequence). As to this clonotype: Its cognate antigen is unknown.

Study outcomes and limitations: Some responding clones appeared in pre-infection memory, suggesting cross-reactive memory joined. Clones that got smaller from day 15 to 85 had even CD4/CD8, while clones growing later tipped toward CD4+.

TCRdb recomputed calls from the 5' RACE reads with MiXCR, one row per CDR3 protein. The sample carries 550,000 to 700,000 distinct CDR3 sequences, 18% recorded once. The chain recombines TRBV20-1 with TRBJ2-7; 11 bases match TRBD2. The receptor's source is an adult woman who had mild COVID-19 (a few samples of this study predate the infection). Cell type and time point are not known. The sequenced sample was PBMCs or a T cell subset sorted from them (not recorded which). CDR3 nucleotides: TGCAGTGCTCTAGGGACTAGCGGAATCTACGAGCAGTACTTC. Its protein is CSALGTSGIYEQYF.